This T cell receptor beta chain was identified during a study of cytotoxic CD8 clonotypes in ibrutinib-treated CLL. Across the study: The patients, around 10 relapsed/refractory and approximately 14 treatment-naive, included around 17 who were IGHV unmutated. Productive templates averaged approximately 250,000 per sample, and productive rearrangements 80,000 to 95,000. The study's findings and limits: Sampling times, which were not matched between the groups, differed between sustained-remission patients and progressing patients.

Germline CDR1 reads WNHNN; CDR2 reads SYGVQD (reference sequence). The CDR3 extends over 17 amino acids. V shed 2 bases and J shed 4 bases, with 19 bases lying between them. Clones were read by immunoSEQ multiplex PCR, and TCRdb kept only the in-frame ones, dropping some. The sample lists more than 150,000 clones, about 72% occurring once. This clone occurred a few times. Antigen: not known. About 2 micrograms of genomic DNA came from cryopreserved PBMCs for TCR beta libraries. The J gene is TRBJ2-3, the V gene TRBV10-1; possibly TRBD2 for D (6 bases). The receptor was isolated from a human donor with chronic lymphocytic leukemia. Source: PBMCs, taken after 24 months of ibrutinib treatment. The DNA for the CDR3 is TGCGCCAGCAGTGAGCCCGCTGGAGGGACGGACCCAGATACGCAGTATTTT. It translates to CASSEPAGGTDPDTQYF.